The present T cell receptor (beta chain) was sequenced within a study of cytomegalovirus exposure and HLA in healthy donors. Study details: For the roughly 370 genotyped donors, 75% to 90% fell within the Caucasian-associated ancestry cluster.

This CDR3 spans 13 amino acids. CDR1 is SQVTM, CDR2 ANQGSEA, per germline. With 8 bases clipped from V and 3 bases from J, the junction kept 9 bases outside the gene matches. A multiplex PCR was run with 60 Vbeta primers and 13 Jbeta primers. Assay: immunoSEQ multiplex PCR; the TCRdb copy retains only in-frame clones and omits some. This table holds some 140,000 clones, approximately 80% found once. While unrecorded immune exposures were likely, the donors were nominally healthy when sampled. The chain carries TRBV29-1 and TRBJ1-1; 7 bases align to TRBD1. Sequences were obtained from PBMCs. This clonotype originated in a man in his thirties or forties in good health and CMV-seronegative. CDR3 DNA sequence: TGCAGCAGAAGAGGGGGCGAGGACACTGAAGCTTTCTTT. Its translation is CSRRGGEDTEAFF.